This entry lists 16 T cell receptor beta chains sequenced from one sample in a study of blood T cell repertoires in COVID-19. This table comes from immunoSEQ multiplex PCR, and its TCRdb copy is limited to in-frame clones, with some not included. This table has about 310,000 clones, over 85% appearing once. The sequencing input was PBMCs or T cells enriched from blood (not recorded which). The receptors here all came from a woman under 40 who had recovered from COVID-19.

The chain has TRBV6-4 and TRBJ2-1; TRBD2 matches 12 bases. J gave up 8 bases and V 4 bases, and 6 bases lay outside the gene matches. CDR3 length: 15 amino acids. Germline V gives CDR1 MRHNA, CDR2 SNTAGT. The CDR3 region is CASSATSGSIDEQFF. The CDR3 nucleotides read TGTGCCAGCAGTGCGACTAGCGGGAGTATTGATGAGCAGTTCTTC.

This chain links TRBV30 with TRBJ1-1; tentative D call: TRBD1 (6 bases). From germline, CDR1 is GTSNPN and CDR2 SVGIG (reference sequence). The CDR3 length is 13 residues. V dropped 0 bases and J dropped 5 bases, with 10 bases sitting between them. DNA for the CDR3: TGTGCCTGGAGTGTGACACAGGGAACTGAAGCTTTCTTT. It codes for CAWSVTQGTEAFF.

The chain has TRBV4-1 and TRBJ2-1; 7 bases are a match to TRBD1. Germline V lookup: CDR1 MGHRA, CDR2 YSYEKL. The length of the CDR3 is 15 residues. Unmatched junction bases numbered 7, after V lost 4 bases and J lost 4 bases. The CDR3 region is CASSRTRDRYNEQFF. CDR3 nucleotides: TGCGCCAGCAGCCGTACCCGGGACAGATACAATGAGCAGTTCTTC.

The chain links TRBV27 to TRBJ1-3; D not resolved. V was pared by 5 bases and J by 0 bases, with 5 bases between. The CDR3 spans 13 residues. The germline CDR1 and CDR2 sequences are MNHEY and SMNVEV (reference sequence). CDR3 region: CASSPGSGNTIYF. The CDR3 region has the DNA TGTGCCAGCAGTCCCGGCTCTGGAAACACCATATATTTT.

The CDR3 loop is CASSQESLYNEQFF. The DNA of the CDR3 is TGTGCCAGCAGCCAAGAATCCTTGTACAATGAGCAGTTCTTC. This sequence joins TRBV3-1 (or the pseudogene TRBV3-2) and TRBJ2-1, with D unclear. V lost 0 bases and J lost 4, with 7 bases in between. CDR1 is LGHDT and CDR2 is YNNKEL in the germline V gene (reference sequence). This CDR3 is 14 amino acids long.

A single count supports this clone. This rearrangement joins TRBV7-2 to TRBJ2-7, with 7 bases aligning to TRBD2. The V segment lost 3 bases and the J segment 7 bases; nucleotides outside the gene matches: 12. The CDR3 spans 15 residues. CDR1 and CDR2 (germline): SGHTA, FQGNSA. The DNA for the CDR3 is TGTGCCAGCAGCTTTTTTGGGGGAGGGCCCTCTGAGCAGTACTTC. Translating gives CASSFFGGGPSEQYF.

The CDR3: CASSLRNSGANVLTF. CDR3 DNA sequence: TGTGCCAGCAGCTTGAGAAACTCTGGGGCCAACGTCCTGACTTTC. The chain combines TRBV7-9 with TRBJ2-6; no clear D. CDR1 SEHNR and CDR2 FQNEAQ come from the germline V gene (reference sequence). V lost 3 bases to trimming and J lost 0 bases, with 6 bases between them. The CDR3 is 15 residues long.

This clone was counted a few times. The chain links TRBV2 to TRBJ2-2; 10 bases map to TRBD2. CDR1 SNHLY and CDR2 FYNNEI come from the germline V gene. The length of the CDR3 is 16 residues. After removal of 5 bases from V and 3 bases from J, the junction contained 6 bases not matched to a gene. CDR3 residues: CASSPSGSVDTGELFF. The CDR3 DNA is TGTGCCAGCAGTCCTAGCGGGAGTGTTGACACCGGGGAGCTGTTTTTT.

The chain has TRBV27 and TRBJ2-3, with D unclear. Germline V lookup: CDR1 MNHEY, CDR2 SMNVEV (reference sequence). V dropped 5 bases and J dropped 1 base, with 10 bases sitting between them. This CDR3 has 14 amino acids. In DNA form, the CDR3 reads TGTGCCAGCAGTCCCCGGTTAGGCACAGATACGCAGTATTTT. It yields the protein CASSPRLGTDTQYF.

The chain is built from TRBV7-9 and TRBJ2-7, with D maybe TRBD2 (5 bases). CDR1 is SEHNR and CDR2 is FQNEAQ in the germline V gene (reference sequence). The V and J ends lost 2 bases and 3 bases respectively, with 8 bases between them. The CDR3 has 13 amino acids. This chain's CDR3 is CASSLSGLYEQYF. CDR3 DNA sequence: TGTGCCAGCAGCTTAAGCGGCCTCTACGAGCAGTACTTC.

The V and J genes are TRBV27 and TRBJ1-4, with TRBD1 matching over 7 bases. V lost 4 bases, J lost 2 bases, and 7 bases stayed unmatched. This CDR3 spans 16 amino acids. CDR1 and CDR2 (germline): MNHEY, SMNVEV (reference sequence). The CDR3 DNA is TGTGCCAGCAGTTCGCCCTCAGGGGGGACTAATGAAAAACTGTTTTTT. Encoded protein: CASSSPSGGTNEKLFF.

J is TRBJ1-5 and V is TRBV5-4; TRBD1 agrees at 7 bases. The germline CDR1 and CDR2 sequences are SGHNT and YYREEE (reference sequence). This CDR3 region has 19 residues. J was trimmed by 0 bases and V by 3 bases; bases with no gene match: 15. The CDR3 loop reads CASSSGGTTPFYSNQPQHF. For the CDR3, the DNA is TGTGCCAGCAGCTCAGGGGGGACCACACCGTTTTATAGCAATCAGCCCCAGCATTTT.

This chain uses TRBV4-2 with TRBJ1-1; 8 bases fit TRBD1. This CDR3 comprises 14 residues. The V gene's germline CDR1 is LGHNA and CDR2 YNFKEQ. V lost 4 bases to trimming and J lost 1 base; unmatched junction nucleotides: 2. The CDR3 nucleotides are TGTGCCAGCAGCCCAGGACAGGGGAACACTGAAGCTTTCTTT. Translating it yields CASSPGQGNTEAFF.

The chain joins TRBV6-6 to TRBJ1-2; 11 positions agree with TRBD1. The CDR3 loop spans 14 amino acids. Germline CDR1 and CDR2: MNHNY and SVGAGI (reference sequence). The V and J ends lost 8 bases and 6 bases, in that order; junction bases with no gene match: 8. The CDR3 sequence: CASLSSGQGDGYTF. CDR3 bases: TGTGCCAGCCTAAGCTCGGGACAGGGGGATGGCTACACCTTC.

This clone came up a few times. The chain links TRBV4-2 to TRBJ1-2, with D possibly being TRBD1 (5 bases). The germline gives CDR1 LGHNA, CDR2 YNFKEQ. The CDR3 totals 13 residues. Trimming took 10 bases from V and 2 from J, leaving 14 bases between them. CDR3 in DNA: TGTGCCACCCGCGGCTCAGGGAACTATGGCTACACCTTC. Protein sequence: CATRGSGNYGYTF.

CDR3: CASSEIWGTSGSTQYF. The CDR3 DNA sequence: TGTGCCAGCAGTGAAATTTGGGGGACTAGCGGGAGTACGCAGTACTTC. The chain has TRBV6-1 and TRBJ2-7, with TRBD2 matching 14 bases. CDR3 size: 16 residues. Germline CDR1 reads MNHNS; CDR2 reads SASEGT. V shed 2 bases, J shed 9 bases, and the junction held 9 bases outside the gene matches.